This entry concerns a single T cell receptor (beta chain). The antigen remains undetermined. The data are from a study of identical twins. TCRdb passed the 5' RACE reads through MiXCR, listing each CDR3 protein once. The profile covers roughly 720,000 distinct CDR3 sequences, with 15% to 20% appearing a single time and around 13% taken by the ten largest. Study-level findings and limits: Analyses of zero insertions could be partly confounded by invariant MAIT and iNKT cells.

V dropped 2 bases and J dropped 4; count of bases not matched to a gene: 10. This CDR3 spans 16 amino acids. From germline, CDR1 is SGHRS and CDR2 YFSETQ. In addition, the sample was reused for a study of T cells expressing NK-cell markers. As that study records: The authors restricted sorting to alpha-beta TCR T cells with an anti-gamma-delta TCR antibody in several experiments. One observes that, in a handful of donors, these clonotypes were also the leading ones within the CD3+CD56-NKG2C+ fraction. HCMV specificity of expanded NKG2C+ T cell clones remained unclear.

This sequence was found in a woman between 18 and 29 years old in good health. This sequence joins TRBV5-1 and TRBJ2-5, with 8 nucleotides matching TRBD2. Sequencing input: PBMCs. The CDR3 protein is CASSFAQAGGRETQYF. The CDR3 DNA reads TGCGCCAGCAGCTTTGCCCAGGCGGGGGGTCGAGAGACCCAGTACTTC.